This T cell receptor beta chain was profiled in a study of identical twins. Broader study findings: Shared out-of-frame alpha sequences (those common to twins) showed excess low generation probability. It was out-of-frame TCR alpha sharing in monozygotic twins that models underestimated.

TCRdb re-analysed the 5' RACE reads in MiXCR, keeping a single row per CDR3 protein. The sample lists a few hundred thousand distinct CDR3 sequences, 10% to 15% occurring once. The CDR3 runs 16 residues. V lost 4 bases and J lost 3; bases outside the gene matches: 8. Germline lookup yields CDR1 SGDLS and CDR2 YYNGEE. A few counts support this clonotype. What it binds is not known. These data also formed part of another study, on yellow fever vaccine responses in identical twins.

The chain couples TRBV9 to TRBJ2-3, with 10 bases identical to TRBD1. Sample: CD8+ T cells sorted from blood. The TCR comes from a young woman in good health. Here the CDR3 DNA reads TGTGCCAGCAGCTCCCAGGACAGGGGGGTTACAGATACGCAGTATTTT. Residues: CASSSQDRGVTDTQYF.